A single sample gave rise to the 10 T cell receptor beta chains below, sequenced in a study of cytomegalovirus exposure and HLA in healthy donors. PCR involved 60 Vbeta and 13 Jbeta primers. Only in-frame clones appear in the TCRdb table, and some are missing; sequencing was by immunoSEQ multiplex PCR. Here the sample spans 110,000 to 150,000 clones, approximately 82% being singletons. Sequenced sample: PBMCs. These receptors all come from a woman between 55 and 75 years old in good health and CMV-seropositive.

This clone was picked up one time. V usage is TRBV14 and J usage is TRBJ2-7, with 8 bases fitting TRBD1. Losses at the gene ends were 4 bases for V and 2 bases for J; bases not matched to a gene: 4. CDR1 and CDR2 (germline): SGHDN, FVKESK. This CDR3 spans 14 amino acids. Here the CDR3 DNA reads TGTGCCAGCAGCCCCGGGACAGGAACCTACGAGCAGTACTTC. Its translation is CASSPGTGTYEQYF.

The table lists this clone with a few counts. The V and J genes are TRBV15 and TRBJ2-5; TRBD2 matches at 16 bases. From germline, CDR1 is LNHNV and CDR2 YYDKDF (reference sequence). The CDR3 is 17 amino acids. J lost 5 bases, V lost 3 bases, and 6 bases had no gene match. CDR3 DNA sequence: TGTGCCACCAGCAGGGGACTAGCGGGAGGGTCGCTGGAGACCCAGTACTTC. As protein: CATSRGLAGGSLETQYF.

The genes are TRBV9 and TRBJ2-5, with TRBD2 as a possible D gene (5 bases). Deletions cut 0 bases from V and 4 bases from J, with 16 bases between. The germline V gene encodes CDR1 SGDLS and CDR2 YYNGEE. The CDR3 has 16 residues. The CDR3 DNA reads TGTGCCAGCAGCGTAGAGGCCGGGGTGGTTGGAGAGACCCAGTACTTC. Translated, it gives CASSVEAGVVGETQYF.

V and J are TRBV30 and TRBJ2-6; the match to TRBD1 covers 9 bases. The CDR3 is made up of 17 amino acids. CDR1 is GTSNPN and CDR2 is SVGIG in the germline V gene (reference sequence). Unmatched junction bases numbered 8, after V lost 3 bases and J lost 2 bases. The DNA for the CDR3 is TGTGCCTGGAGCCGGGACAGGGTATCAACTGGGGCCAACGTCCTGACTTTC. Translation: CAWSRDRVSTGANVLTF. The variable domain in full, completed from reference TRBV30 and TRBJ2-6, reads SQTIHQWPATLVQPVGSPLSLECTVEGTSNPNLYWYRQAAGRGLQLLFYSVGIGQISSEVPQNLSASRPQDRQFILSSKKLLLSDSGFYLCAWSRDRVSTGANVLTFGAGSRLTVL.

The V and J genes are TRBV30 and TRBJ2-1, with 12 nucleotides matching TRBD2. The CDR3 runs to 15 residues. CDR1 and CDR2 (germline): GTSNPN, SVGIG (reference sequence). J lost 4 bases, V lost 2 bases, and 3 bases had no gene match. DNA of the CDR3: TGTGCCTGGAGTCCCGGACTAGCGGGGTACAATGAGCAGTTCTTC. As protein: CAWSPGLAGYNEQFF.

The CDR3 protein is CASSQSDRGGSYTF. The DNA of the CDR3 is TGTGCCAGCAGCCAAAGTGACAGGGGTGGGAGCTACACCTTC. The chain joins TRBV4-2 to TRBJ1-2; the match to TRBD1 covers 8 bases. The length of the CDR3 is 14 residues. V was clipped by 2 bases and J by 9 bases; unmatched bases: 8. CDR1 is LGHNA and CDR2 is YNFKEQ in the germline V gene.

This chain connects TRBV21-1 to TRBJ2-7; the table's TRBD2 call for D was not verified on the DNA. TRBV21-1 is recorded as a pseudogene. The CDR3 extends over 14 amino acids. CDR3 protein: CASSRDSITYEQYF. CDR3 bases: TGTGCCAGCAGCCGGGACTCTATAACCTACGAGCAGTACTTC.

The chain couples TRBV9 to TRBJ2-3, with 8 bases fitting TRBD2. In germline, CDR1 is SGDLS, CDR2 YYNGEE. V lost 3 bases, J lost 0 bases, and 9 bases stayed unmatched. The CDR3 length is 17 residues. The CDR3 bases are TGTGCCAGCAGCGCAACGTTAGCGGGGACTAGCACAGATACGCAGTATTTT. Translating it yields CASSATLAGTSTDTQYF.

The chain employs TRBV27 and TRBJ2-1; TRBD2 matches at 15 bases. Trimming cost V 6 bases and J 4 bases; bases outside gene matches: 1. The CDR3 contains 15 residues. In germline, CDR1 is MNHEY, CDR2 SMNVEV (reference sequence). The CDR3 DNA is TGTGCCAGCAGAGGACTAGCGGGGGGGTACAATGAGCAGTTCTTC. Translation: CASRGLAGGYNEQFF.

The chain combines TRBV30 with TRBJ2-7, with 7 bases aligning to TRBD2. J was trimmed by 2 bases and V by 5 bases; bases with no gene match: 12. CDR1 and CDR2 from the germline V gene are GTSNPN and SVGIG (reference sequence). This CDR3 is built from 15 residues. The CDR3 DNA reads TGTGCCTGGGGGGGGGAGGCGCGAATTACCTACGAGCAGTACTTC. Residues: CAWGGEARITYEQYF. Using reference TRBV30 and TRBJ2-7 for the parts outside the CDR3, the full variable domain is SQTIHQWPATLVQPVGSPLSLECTVEGTSNPNLYWYRQAAGRGLQLLFYSVGIGQISSEVPQNLSASRPQDRQFILSSKKLLLSDSGFYLCAWGGEARITYEQYFGPGTRLTVT.